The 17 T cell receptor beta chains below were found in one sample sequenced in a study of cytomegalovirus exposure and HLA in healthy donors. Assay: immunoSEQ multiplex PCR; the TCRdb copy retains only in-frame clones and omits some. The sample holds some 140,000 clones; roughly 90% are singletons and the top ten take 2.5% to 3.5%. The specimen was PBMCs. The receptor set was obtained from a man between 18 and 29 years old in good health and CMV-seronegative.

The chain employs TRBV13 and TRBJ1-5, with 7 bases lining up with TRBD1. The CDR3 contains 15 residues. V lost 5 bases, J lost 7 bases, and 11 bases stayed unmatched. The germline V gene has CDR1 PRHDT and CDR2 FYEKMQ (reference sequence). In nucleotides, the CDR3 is TGTGCCAGCAGCGAGGGAGAGGGGGCAGGACAGCCCCAGCATTTT. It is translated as CASSEGEGAGQPQHF.

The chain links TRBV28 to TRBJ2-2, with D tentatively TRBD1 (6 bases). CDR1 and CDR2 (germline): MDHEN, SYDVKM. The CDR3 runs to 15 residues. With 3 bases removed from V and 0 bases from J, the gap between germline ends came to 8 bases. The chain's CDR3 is CASSLDSPNTGELFF. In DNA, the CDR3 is TGTGCCAGCAGTTTGGACAGCCCGAACACCGGGGAGCTGTTTTTT.

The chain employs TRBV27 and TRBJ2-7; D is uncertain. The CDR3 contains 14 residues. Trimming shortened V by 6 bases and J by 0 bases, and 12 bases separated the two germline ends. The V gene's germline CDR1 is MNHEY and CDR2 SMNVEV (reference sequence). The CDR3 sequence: CASSFRSNSYEQYF. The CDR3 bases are TGTGCCAGCAGCTTCAGATCAAACTCCTACGAGCAGTACTTC.

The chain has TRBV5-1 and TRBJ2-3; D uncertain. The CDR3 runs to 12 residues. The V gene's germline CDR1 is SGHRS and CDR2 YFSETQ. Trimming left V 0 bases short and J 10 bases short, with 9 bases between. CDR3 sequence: CASSLGQVAQYF. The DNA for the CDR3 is TGCGCCAGCAGCTTGGGCCAGGTAGCGCAGTATTTT.

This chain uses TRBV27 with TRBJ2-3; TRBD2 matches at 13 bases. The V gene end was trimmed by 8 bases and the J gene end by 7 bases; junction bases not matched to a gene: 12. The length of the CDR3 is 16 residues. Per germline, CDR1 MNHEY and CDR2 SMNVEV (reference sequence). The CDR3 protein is CASGPGRLAGGHTQYF. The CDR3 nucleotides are TGTGCCAGCGGGCCCGGACGACTAGCGGGGGGCCATACGCAGTATTTT.

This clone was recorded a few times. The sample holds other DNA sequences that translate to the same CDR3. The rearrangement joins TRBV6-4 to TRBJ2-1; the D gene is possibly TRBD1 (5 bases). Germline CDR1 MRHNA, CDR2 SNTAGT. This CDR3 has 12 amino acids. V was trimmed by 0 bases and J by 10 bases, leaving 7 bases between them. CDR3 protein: CASSDSWGEQFF. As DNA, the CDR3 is TGTGCCAGCAGTGACTCCTGGGGCGAGCAGTTCTTC.

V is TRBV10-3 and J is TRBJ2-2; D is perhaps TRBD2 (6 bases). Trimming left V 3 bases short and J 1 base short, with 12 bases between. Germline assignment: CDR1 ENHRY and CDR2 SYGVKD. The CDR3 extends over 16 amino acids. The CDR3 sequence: CAISDRKGGNTGELFF. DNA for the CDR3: TGTGCCATCAGTGATCGTAAGGGAGGGAACACCGGGGAGCTGTTTTTT.

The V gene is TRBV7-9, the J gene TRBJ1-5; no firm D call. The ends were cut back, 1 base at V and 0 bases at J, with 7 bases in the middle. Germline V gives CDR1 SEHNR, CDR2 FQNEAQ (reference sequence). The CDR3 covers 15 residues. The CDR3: CASSLGENSNQPQHF. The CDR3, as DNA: TGTGCCAGCAGCTTAGGAGAGAATAGCAATCAGCCCCAGCATTTT.

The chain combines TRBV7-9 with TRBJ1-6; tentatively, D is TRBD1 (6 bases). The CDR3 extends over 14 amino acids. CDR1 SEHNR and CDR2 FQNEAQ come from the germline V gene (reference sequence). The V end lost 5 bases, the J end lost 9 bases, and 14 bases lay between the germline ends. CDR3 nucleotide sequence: TGTGCCAGCAGCGAACAGGGTCTAGGTTCACCCCTCCACTTT. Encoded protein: CASSEQGLGSPLHF.

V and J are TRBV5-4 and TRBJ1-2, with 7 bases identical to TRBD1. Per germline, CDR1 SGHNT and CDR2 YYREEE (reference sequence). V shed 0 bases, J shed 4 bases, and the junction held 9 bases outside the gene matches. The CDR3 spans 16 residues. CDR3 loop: CASSLGTGQVLYGYTF. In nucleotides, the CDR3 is TGTGCCAGCAGCTTGGGGACTGGACAGGTTCTCTATGGCTACACCTTC.

Here the CDR3 DNA reads TGTGCCAGCAGCTTGGGTTTAGGGGAACATACAACAGATACGCAGTATTTT. This encodes CASSLGLGEHTTDTQYF. The gene calls are TRBV5-8 and TRBJ2-3, with a tentative D call TRBD1 (5 bases). CDR1 is SGHTS and CDR2 is YDEGEE in the germline V gene. Trimming took 0 bases from V and 3 from J, leaving 17 bases between them. The CDR3 has 17 amino acids.

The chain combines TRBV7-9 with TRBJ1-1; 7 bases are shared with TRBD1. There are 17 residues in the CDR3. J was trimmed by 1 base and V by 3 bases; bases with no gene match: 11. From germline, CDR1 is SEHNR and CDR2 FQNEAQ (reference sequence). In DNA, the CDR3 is TGTGCCAGCAGCTTTTGGCCTAGGGACAGAGCGAACACTGAAGCTTTCTTT. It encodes CASSFWPRDRANTEAFF. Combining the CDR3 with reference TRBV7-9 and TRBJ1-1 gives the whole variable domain DTGVSQNPRHKITKRGQNVTFRCDPISEHNRLYWYRQTLGQGPEFLTYFQNEAQLEKSRLLSDRFSAERPKGSFSTLEIQRTEQGDSAMYLCASSFWPRDRANTEAFFGQGTRLTVV.

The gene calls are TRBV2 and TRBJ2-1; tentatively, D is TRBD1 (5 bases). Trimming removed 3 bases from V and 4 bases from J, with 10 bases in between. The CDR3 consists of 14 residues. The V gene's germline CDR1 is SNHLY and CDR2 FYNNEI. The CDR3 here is CASSDWGGYNEQFF. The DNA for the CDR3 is TGTGCCAGCAGTGATTGGGGCGGTTACAATGAGCAGTTCTTC.

The CDR3 DNA reads TGTGCCAGCAGCCCACCCGGGAGGGGTTCCTACGAGCAGTACTTC. Translated, it gives CASSPPGRGSYEQYF. The V gene is TRBV7-9, the J gene TRBJ2-7; 8 bases fit TRBD2. Germline V gene sequence: CDR1 SEHNR, CDR2 FQNEAQ (reference sequence). CDR3 length: 15 amino acids. The trim removed 5 bases at V and 1 base at J, leaving 7 bases unmatched.

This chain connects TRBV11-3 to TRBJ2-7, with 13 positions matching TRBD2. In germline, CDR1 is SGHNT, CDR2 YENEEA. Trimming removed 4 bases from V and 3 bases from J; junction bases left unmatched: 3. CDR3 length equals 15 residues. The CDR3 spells CASSSGTSGNYEQYF. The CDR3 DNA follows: TGTGCCAGCAGCTCCGGGACTAGCGGGAACTACGAGCAGTACTTC.

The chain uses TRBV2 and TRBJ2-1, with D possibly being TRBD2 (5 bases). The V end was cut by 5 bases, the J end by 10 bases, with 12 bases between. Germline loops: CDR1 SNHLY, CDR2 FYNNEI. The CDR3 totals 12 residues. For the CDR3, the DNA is TGTGCCAGCAGTCCCTCGCGGAGGGAGCAGTTCTTC. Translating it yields CASSPSRREQFF.

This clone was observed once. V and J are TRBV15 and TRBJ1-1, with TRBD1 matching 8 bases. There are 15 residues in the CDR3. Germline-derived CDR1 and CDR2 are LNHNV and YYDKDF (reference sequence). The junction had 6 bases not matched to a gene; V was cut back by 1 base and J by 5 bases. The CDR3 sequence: CATSRGSQGATEAFF. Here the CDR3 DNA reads TGTGCCACCAGCAGAGGGAGTCAGGGGGCTACTGAAGCTTTCTTT.